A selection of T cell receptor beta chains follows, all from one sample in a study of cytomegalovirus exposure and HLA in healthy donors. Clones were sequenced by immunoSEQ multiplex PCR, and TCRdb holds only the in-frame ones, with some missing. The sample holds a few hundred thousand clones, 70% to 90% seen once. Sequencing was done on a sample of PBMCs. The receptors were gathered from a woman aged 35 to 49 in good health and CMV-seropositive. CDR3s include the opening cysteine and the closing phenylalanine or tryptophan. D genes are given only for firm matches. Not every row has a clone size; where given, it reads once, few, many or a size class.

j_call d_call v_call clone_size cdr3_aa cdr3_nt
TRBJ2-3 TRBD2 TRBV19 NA CASSIITSGRTDTQYF TGTGCCAGTAGTATAATTACTAGCGGACGCACAGATACGCAGTATTTT
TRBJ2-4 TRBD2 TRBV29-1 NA CSASPGTSMGARNIQYF TGCAGCGCCAGTCCCGGGACTAGCATGGGAGCGAGAAACATTCAGTACTTC
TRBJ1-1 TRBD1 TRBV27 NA CASSFWGQGANTEAFF TGTGCCAGCAGTTTTTGGGGACAGGGGGCTAACACTGAAGCTTTCTTT
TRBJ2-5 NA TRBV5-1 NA CASSFSAVTGQETQYF TGCGCCAGCAGCTTTAGTGCGGTGACAGGTCAAGAGACCCAGTACTTC
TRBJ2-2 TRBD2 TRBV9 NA CASSVEGTSTGELFF TGTGCCAGCAGCGTAGAGGGGACTAGCACCGGGGAGCTGTTTTTT
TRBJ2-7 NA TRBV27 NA CASRPGTYSYEQYF TGTGCCAGCAGACCCGGGACATACTCCTACGAGCAGTACTTC
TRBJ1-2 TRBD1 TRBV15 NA CATSSGTGLGYGYTF TGTGCCACCAGCAGCGGGACAGGTCTTGGCTATGGCTACACCTTC
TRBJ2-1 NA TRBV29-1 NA CSVESGAGSYNEQFF TGCAGCGTTGAATCTGGGGCAGGGTCCTACAATGAGCAGTTCTTC
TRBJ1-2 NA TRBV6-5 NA CASSYLTGNYGYTF TGTGCCAGCAGTTACTTAACAGGGAACTATGGCTACACCTTC
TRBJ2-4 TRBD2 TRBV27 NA CASSSYGGGRMNIQYF TGTGCCAGCAGTTCCTACGGGGGGGGGCGGATGAACATTCAGTACTTC
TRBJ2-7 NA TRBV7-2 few CASSSGLRLAYEQYF TGTGCCAGCAGCTCGGGACTCCGGCTCGCCTACGAGCAGTACTTC
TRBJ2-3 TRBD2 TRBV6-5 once CASSPGLAGTDTQYF TGTGCCAGCAGCCCGGGACTAGCGGGAACAGATACGCAGTATTTT
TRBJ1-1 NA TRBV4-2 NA CASSQEENTEAFF TGTGCCAGCAGCCAGGAGGAAAACACTGAAGCTTTCTTT
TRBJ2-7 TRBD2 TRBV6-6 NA CASSYGGLGYEQYF TGTGCCAGCAGTTATGGGGGACTAGGGTACGAGCAGTACTTC
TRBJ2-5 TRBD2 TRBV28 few CASRSGSHQETQYF TGTGCCAGCAGGAGCGGGAGTCACCAAGAGACCCAGTACTTC
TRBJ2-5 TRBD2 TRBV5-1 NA CASSLGWEGQETQYF TGCGCCAGCAGCTTGGGGTGGGAGGGCCAAGAGACCCAGTACTTC
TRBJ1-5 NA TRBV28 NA CASSLSRGRIQPQHF TGTGCCAGCAGTTTATCCAGGGGCAGGATTCAGCCCCAGCATTTT
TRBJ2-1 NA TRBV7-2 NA CASSLLWANEQFF TGTGCCAGCAGCTTATTGTGGGCCAATGAGCAGTTCTTC
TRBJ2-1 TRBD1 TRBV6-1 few CASSGRQGYNEQFF TGTGCCAGCAGTGGGCGACAGGGATACAATGAGCAGTTCTTC
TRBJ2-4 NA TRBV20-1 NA CSAYGGNIQYF TGCAGTGCTTACGGGGGAAACATTCAGTACTTC
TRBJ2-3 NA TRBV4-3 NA CASSQRSVFSSTDTQYF TGCGCCAGCAGCCAAAGATCTGTTTTTAGTAGCACAGATACGCAGTATTTT
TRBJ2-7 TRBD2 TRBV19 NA CATSRGLAYEQYF TGTGCTACTTCCAGGGGACTAGCCTACGAGCAGTACTTC
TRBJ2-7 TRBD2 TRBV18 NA CASSATSGSFEYEQYF TGTGCCAGCTCAGCGACTAGCGGGAGCTTCGAATACGAGCAGTACTTC
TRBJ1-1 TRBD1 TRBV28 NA CASRGPTEAFF TGTGCCTCCAGGGGGCCCACTGAAGCTTTCTTT
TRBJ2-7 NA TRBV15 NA CATSREQGSTLYEQYF TGTGCCACCAGCAGAGAACAGGGCAGTACTCTCTACGAGCAGTACTTC
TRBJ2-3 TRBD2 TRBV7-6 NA CASSRTSASTDTQYF TGTGCCAGCAGCCGGACTAGCGCTAGCACAGATACGCAGTATTTT
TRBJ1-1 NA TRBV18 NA CASSPPVNTEAFF TGTGCCAGCTCACCACCCGTGAACACTGAAGCTTTCTTT
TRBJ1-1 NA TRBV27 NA CASGRTVMNTEAFF TGTGCCAGCGGTCGGACAGTAATGAACACTGAAGCTTTCTTT
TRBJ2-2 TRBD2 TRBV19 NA CASSTAGVGGELFF TGTGCCAGTAGTACCGCGGGAGTGGGCGGGGAGCTGTTTTTT
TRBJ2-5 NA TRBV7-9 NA CASSFSDSAGTQYF TGTGCCAGCAGCTTCTCCGATAGTGCAGGGACCCAGTACTTC
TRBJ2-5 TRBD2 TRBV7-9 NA CASSLGLGGTSGGQETQYF TGTGCCAGCAGCTTAGGTTTAGGGGGGACTAGCGGGGGCCAAGAGACCCAGTACTTC
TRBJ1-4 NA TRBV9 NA CASSGGSNEKLFF TGTGCCAGCTCAGGAGGGTCTAATGAAAAACTGTTTTTT
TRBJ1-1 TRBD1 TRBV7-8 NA CASSSPQGATEAFF TGTGCCAGCAGCTCCCCACAGGGGGCCACTGAAGCTTTCTTT
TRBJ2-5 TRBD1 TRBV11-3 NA CASGRDRRQETQYF TGTGCCAGCGGGCGGGACAGGAGACAAGAGACCCAGTACTTC
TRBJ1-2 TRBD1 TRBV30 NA CAWSRDRNYGYTF TGTGCCTGGAGCAGGGACAGAAACTATGGCTACACCTTC
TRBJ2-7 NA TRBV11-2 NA CASSNQYEQYF TGTGCCAGCAGCAACCAGTACGAGCAGTACTTC
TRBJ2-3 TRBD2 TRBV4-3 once CASSQTSGRTDTQYF TGCGCCAGCAGCCAGACTAGCGGGAGAACAGATACGCAGTATTTT
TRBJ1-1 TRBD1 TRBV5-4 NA CASSLADRGPSTEAFF TGTGCCAGCAGCTTGGCCGACAGGGGGCCGAGCACTGAAGCTTTCTTT
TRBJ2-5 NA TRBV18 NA CASSPPGAGAFQETQYF TGTGCCAGCTCACCACCGGGGGCGGGGGCCTTCCAAGAGACCCAGTACTTC
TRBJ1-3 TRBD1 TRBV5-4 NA CASSPGRGQPSFSGNTIYF TGTGCCAGCAGCCCGGGGCGGGGACAGCCGTCCTTTTCTGGAAACACCATATATTTT
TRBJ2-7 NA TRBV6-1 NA CASRGAAYEQYF TGTGCCAGCAGGGGGGCCGCCTACGAGCAGTACTTC
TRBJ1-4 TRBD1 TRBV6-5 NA CASSYNPGQGNEKLFF TGTGCCAGCAGTTACAACCCGGGACAGGGTAATGAAAAACTGTTTTTT
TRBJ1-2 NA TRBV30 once CAWSRANYGYTF TGTGCCTGGAGTCGGGCTAACTATGGCTACACCTTC
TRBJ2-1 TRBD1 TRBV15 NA CATSRGQDEQFF TGTGCCACCAGCAGGGGACAGGATGAGCAGTTCTTC
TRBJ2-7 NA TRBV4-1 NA CASSQDRGGSEQYF TGCGCCAGCAGCCAAGATAGGGGGGGAAGCGAGCAGTACTTC
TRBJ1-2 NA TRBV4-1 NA CASSQDVRYGYTF TGCGCCAGCAGCCAAGATGTCCGCTATGGCTACACCTTC
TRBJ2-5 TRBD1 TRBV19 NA CASSTGGGTGDKTQYF TGTGCCAGTAGTACTGGGGGGGGGACAGGGGACAAGACCCAGTACTTC
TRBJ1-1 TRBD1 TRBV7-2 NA CASSLGDRGMNTEAFF TGTGCCAGCAGCTTAGGGGACAGGGGCATGAACACTGAAGCTTTCTTT
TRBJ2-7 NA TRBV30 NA CASGPGAPLREQYF TGTGCCTCAGGACCGGGAGCACCCCTGCGGGAGCAGTACTTC
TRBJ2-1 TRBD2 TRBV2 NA CASSGGVSPRSQREVGEQFF TGTGCCAGCAGTGGGGGGGTCAGTCCACGAAGCCAGCGGGAGGTGGGTGAGCAGTTCTTC
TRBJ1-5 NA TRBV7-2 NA CASSLAAGLMSNQPQHF TGTGCCAGCAGCTTAGCGGCAGGGCTGATGAGCAATCAGCCCCAGCATTTT
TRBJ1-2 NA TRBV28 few CASRRGGDYGYTF TGTGCCAGCAGGAGGGGGGGGGACTATGGCTACACCTTC
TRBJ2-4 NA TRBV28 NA CASGGDSQYF TGTGCCAGCGGTGGAGACAGTCAGTACTTC
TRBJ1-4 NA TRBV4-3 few CASSQGGQSTTNEKLFF TGCGCCAGCAGCCAAGGTGGTCAGTCGACAACTAATGAAAAACTGTTTTTT
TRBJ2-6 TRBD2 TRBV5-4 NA CASSLSSGTSGANVLTF TGTGCCAGCAGCTTGTCTAGCGGGACCTCTGGGGCCAACGTCCTGACTTTC
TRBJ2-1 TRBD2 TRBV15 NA CATSRLTGTSGMNSSYNEQFF TGTGCCACCAGCAGGCTGACTGGGACTAGCGGGATGAATAGCTCCTACAATGAGCAGTTCTTC
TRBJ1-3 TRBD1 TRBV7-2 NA CASRTGGAGNTIYF TGTGCCAGCAGAACAGGGGGCGCTGGAAACACCATATATTTT